The 2 T cell receptor beta chains reported below all come from one sample, sequenced in a study of cytomegalovirus exposure and HLA in healthy donors. With 60 Vbeta and 13 Jbeta primers, the PCR was carried out. Data came from immunoSEQ multiplex PCR; TCRdb stores just in-frame clones and leaves some out. The table has almost 200,000 clones, 70% to 80% seen once; the top ten hold 0.35% to 0.5%. Sequenced material: PBMCs. These receptor sequences come from a male donor in good health and CMV-seropositive.

This clone appeared once. The gene calls are TRBV7-9 and TRBJ1-2, with TRBD1 matching over 11 bases. CDR3 length equals 15 residues. Unmatched junction bases numbered 3, after V lost 5 bases and J lost 1 base. Germline loops: CDR1 SEHNR, CDR2 FQNEAQ (reference sequence). The chain's CDR3 is CASSRDRGFNYGYTF. DNA of the CDR3: TGTGCCAGCAGCCGGGACAGGGGGTTTAACTATGGCTACACCTTC.

The chain has TRBV10-3 and TRBJ1-4; D uncertain. This CDR3 spans 14 amino acids. Germline-derived CDR1 and CDR2 are ENHRY and SYGVKD. V was pared by 4 bases and J by 1 base, with 7 bases between. The CDR3 is CAISARGTNEKLFF. In DNA form, the CDR3 reads TGTGCCATCAGTGCCCGGGGAACTAATGAAAAACTGTTTTTT.